The next 19 T cell receptor beta chains were all read from a single sample in a study of Tregs in tolerant kidney transplant recipients. TCRdb's copy holds only in-frame clones and misses some; the assay was immunoSEQ multiplex PCR. This specimen shows around 1,700 clones; the ten leading clones hold around 17%. CFSE-labeled recipient PBMCs were cultured 6 days with irradiated graft donor PBMCs, then FACS-sorted. Their target antigens are unknown. Sequences were derived from CD4+ T cells from blood cultured with allogeneic cells, sampled before the transplant. The receptors derive from a human patient who received a combined kidney and bone marrow transplant.

Notes on this clone: Sequencing ends 3 residues short of the CDR3 end; the germline J gene provides the rest. The J gene is TRBJ1-2, the V gene TRBV7-2; possibly TRBD1 for D (5 bases). The germline V gene has CDR1 SGHTA and CDR2 FQGNSA. The length of the CDR3 is 15 residues. The CDR3: CASSSAGQVFDDYTF. The part of the CDR3 DNA that was read is TGTGCCAGCAGCTCCGCGGGGCAGGTCTTTGACGAC.

Incomplete CDR3 DNA: TGTGCCAGCAGCCTCAAAGCGCTCAGAGAGACC. Translated, it gives CASSLKALRET. The complete CDR3 sequence is CASSLKALRETQYF. The chain joins TRBV14 to TRBJ2-5; D not certain. Read coverage stops 3 residues before the CDR3 terminus; the germline J gene supplies the remainder. This CDR3 has 14 residues. Germline-derived CDR1 and CDR2 are SGHDN and FVKESK. Trimming shortened V by 4 bases and J by 4 bases, and 13 bases separated the two germline ends.

Its frequency marks this clone as medium-sized (0.01 to 0.1%). The read falls 3 residues short of the CDR3 end, and the missing part is taken from the germline J gene. The chain recombines TRBV20-1 with TRBJ2-3; weak D call: TRBD2 (5 bases). The CDR3 is 14 residues long. Germline values: CDR1 DFQATT, CDR2 SNEGSKA (reference sequence). V dropped 2 bases and J dropped 6 bases, with 15 bases sitting between them. CDR3 bases read: TGCAGTGCTAGACTAGCCCCCGCACCGGATACG. It is translated as CSARLAPAPDT. The CDR3, in full, reads CSARLAPAPDTQYF.

Concerning this clone: The read falls 3 residues short of the CDR3 end, and the missing part is taken from the germline J gene. The genes are TRBV20-1 and TRBJ1-1; D is undetermined. The CDR3 totals 12 residues. Germline V gene lookup returns CDR1 DFQATT and CDR2 SNEGSKA (reference sequence). Between the trimmed V and J ends, which lost 0 bases and 6 bases, there was a span of 8 bases. CDR3 loop: CSARDNTAEAFF. The sequenced CDR3 bases are TGCAGTGCTAGAGATAACACAGCTGAA.

Its frequency marks this clone as medium-sized. CDR3 bases read: TGTGCCAGCAGCTTGAATCAGGATGAG. It translates to CASSLNQDE. The entire CDR3 protein reads CASSLNQDEQFF. This chain connects TRBV7-9 to TRBJ2-1, with unresolved D. The CDR3 is cut off 3 residues early in the read; its end comes from the germline J gene. CDR1 and CDR2 (germline): SEHNR, FQNEAQ (reference sequence). Trimming shortened V by 3 bases and J by 8 bases, and 8 bases separated the two germline ends. The CDR3 covers 12 residues.

On this clone: Read data end 3 residues before the CDR3 end; the end is taken from the germline J gene. The gene calls are TRBV20-1 and TRBJ2-1, with TRBD2 matching 13 bases. This CDR3 region has 15 residues. The germline CDR1 and CDR2 sequences are DFQATT and SNEGSKA (reference sequence). Germline trimming cut 6 bases from V and 5 bases from J; bases unmatched to any gene: 7. The DNA read from the CDR3 is TGCAGTGCACGCCGGACTAGCGGGGGTAACAATGAG. Translation: CSARRTSGGNNE. The CDR3 as a whole reads CSARRTSGGNNEQFF.

To note about this clone: The read gets to within 3 residues of the CDR3 end, and the germline J gene fills in the rest. The chain employs TRBV11-3 and TRBJ2-3, with a tentative D call TRBD1 (6 bases). Germline assignment: CDR1 SGHNT and CDR2 YENEEA. CDR3 length equals 13 residues. CDR3 protein: CASSEGTTGTQYF. The CDR3 bases that were read are TGTGCCAGCAGCGAAGGGACGACAGGAACG. Together with reference TRBV11-3 and TRBJ2-3, the CDR3 gives the full variable domain: EAGVVQSPRYKIIEKKQPVAFWCNPISGHNTLYWYLQNLGQGPELLIRYENEEAVDDSQLPKDRFSAERLKGVDSTLKIQPAELGDSAVYLCASSEGTTGTQYFGPGTRLTVL.

Points on this clone: The CDR3 end falls 3 residues outside the read, so it is completed with the germline J gene. V is TRBV7-9 and J is TRBJ2-4; TRBD2 is a possible D gene (7 bases). CDR1 SEHNR and CDR2 FQNEAQ come from the germline V gene (reference sequence). The CDR3 length is 14 residues. The CDR3 bases that were read are TGTGCCAGCAGCCCGTGGGGGGGCGTCTATGGT. This codes for CASSPWGGVYG. The full CDR3 is CASSPWGGVYGQYF.

Remarks on this clone: The read finishes 3 residues shy of the CDR3 end, and the germline J gene is used to complete it. The V gene is TRBV28, the J gene TRBJ2-7, with 7 bases matching TRBD1. V dropped 11 bases and J dropped 1; count of bases not matched to a gene: 8. Germline lookup yields CDR1 MDHEN and CDR2 SYDVKM. The CDR3 covers 13 residues. CDR3 sequence reads: CAVAGTVSYEQYF. The DNA read from the CDR3 is TGTGCCGTTGCCGGGACAGTATCCTACGAG. Variable domain in full (rest from reference TRBV28 and TRBJ2-7): DVKVTQSSRYLVKRTGEKVFLECVQDMDHENMFWYRQDPGLGLRLIYFSYDVKMKEKGDIPEGYSVSREKKERFSLILESASTNQTSMYLCAVAGTVSYEQYFGPGTRLTVT.

Judged by frequency, this clone is medium-sized (0.01 to 0.1%). The read comes to an end 3 residues before the CDR3 does, leaving the germline J gene to fill in the end. This sequence joins TRBV20-1 and TRBJ2-7, with 10 bases fitting TRBD2. This CDR3 region has 14 residues. The V and J ends lost 4 bases and 4 bases, in that order; junction bases with no gene match: 7. Germline CDR1 reads DFQATT; CDR2 reads SNEGSKA (reference sequence). CDR3 sequence: CSATPPSGSYEQYF. The part of the CDR3 DNA that was read is TGCAGTGCTACTCCCCCTAGCGGGAGTTACGAG.

Measured by frequency, this clone is medium-sized. The observed sequence ends 3 residues before the CDR3 terminus, with the missing tail filled in from the germline J gene. The chain uses TRBV28 and TRBJ2-2; TRBD1 matches at 9 bases. V lost 5 bases, J lost 3 bases, and 7 bases stayed unmatched. Germline loops: CDR1 MDHEN, CDR2 SYDVKM. The CDR3 has 16 amino acids. CDR3 region: CASSVQGARYTGELFF. CDR3 DNA (partial): TGTGCCAGCAGTGTACAGGGGGCGAGGTACACCGGGGAG.

A word on this clone: Read sequence stops 3 residues before the CDR3 end, and the germline J gene provides the missing end. V is TRBV19 and J is TRBJ1-2; 11 positions match TRBD1. Germline V CDR1 and CDR2: LNHDA, SQIVND (reference sequence). The CDR3 contains 15 residues. This CDR3 is CASSGQGASTDTYTF. The DNA read from the CDR3 is TGTGCCAGTAGTGGACAGGGGGCTAGCACAGATACC.

Judged by frequency, this clone is medium-sized (0.01 to 0.1%). The read halts 3 residues ahead of the CDR3 end, with the missing end drawn from the germline J gene. The chain links TRBV20-1 to TRBJ2-3; 9 bases are a match to TRBD2. With 5 bases clipped from V and 2 bases from J, the junction kept 11 bases outside the gene matches. From germline, CDR1 is DFQATT and CDR2 SNEGSKA (reference sequence). CDR3 length: 16 amino acids. CDR3 residues: CSAPISLAGLTDTQYF. The sequenced CDR3 bases are TGCAGTGCTCCGATCTCTCTAGCGGGACTCACAGATACG.

This clone is medium-sized by frequency. The DNA ends 3 residues before the CDR3 does, and the rest of the CDR3 is filled in from the germline J gene. This chain connects TRBV6-2 or TRBV6-3 to TRBJ2-5, with 7 bases fitting TRBD2. The CDR3 extends over 14 amino acids. Germline V lookup: CDR1 MNHEY, CDR2 SVGEGT. Germline trimming cut 5 bases from V and 2 bases from J; bases unmatched to any gene: 5. Incomplete CDR3 DNA: TGTGCCAGCAGTACAACTAGCGTTCAAGAGACC. This sequence encodes CASSTTSVQET. In full, the CDR3 is CASSTTSVQETQYF.

This clone ranks as medium-sized (0.01 to 0.1%) in terms of frequency. The read finishes 3 residues shy of the CDR3 end, and the germline J gene is used to complete it. The chain employs TRBV7-6 and TRBJ2-4; D remains ambiguous. The length of the CDR3 is 13 residues. CDR1 is SGHVS, CDR2 FNYEAQ, per germline. Partial CDR3 DNA: TGTGCCAGCAGCTTAGCGGGTAACTATGGT. Protein sequence: CASSLAGNYG. The full CDR3 protein reads CASSLAGNYGQYF.

Note on this clone: The sequenced fragment ends 3 residues before the CDR3 boundary, so the rest is inferred from the germline J gene. The V gene is TRBV7-2, the J gene TRBJ2-4, with 7 nucleotides matching TRBD2. Germline assignment: CDR1 SGHTA and CDR2 FQGNSA. The CDR3 contains 13 residues. CDR3 DNA, as far as it was read: TGTGCCAGCAGCTTACGGGGGGACTATGGT. Encoded protein: CASSLRGDYG. The whole CDR3 protein reads CASSLRGDYGQYF. The full variable domain, its missing parts supplied by reference TRBV7-2 and TRBJ2-4, is GAGVSQSPSNKVTEKGKDVELRCDPISGHTALYWYRQSLGQGLEFLIYFQGNSAPDKSGLPSDRFSAERTGGSVSTLTIQRTQQEDSAVYLCASSLRGDYGQYFGAGTRLSVL.

Points on this clone: The read ends 3 residues early relative to the CDR3; the germline J gene fills the gap. The chain carries TRBV28 and TRBJ1-2; the match to TRBD1 covers 9 bases. Germline-derived CDR1 and CDR2 are MDHEN and SYDVKM. This CDR3 comprises 13 residues. After removal of 11 bases from V and 2 bases from J, the junction contained 6 bases not matched to a gene. The DNA read from the CDR3 is TGTGCCGGAGCCGGGACAGGGAACTATGGC. The encoded protein is CAGAGTGNYG. The whole CDR3 is CAGAGTGNYGYTF.

A remark on this clone: The read ends 3 residues early relative to the CDR3; the germline J gene fills the gap. The V call is TRBV12-3 or TRBV12-4, the J call TRBJ2-5, with 7 bases matching TRBD1. The CDR3 is 14 amino acids. The J segment lost 6 bases and the V segment lost 6 bases, leaving 10 bases of the junction unmatched. The part of the CDR3 DNA that was read is TGTGCCAGCAGCCAAAGGACAGGTTGGCAGACC. Encoded protein: CASSQRTGWQT. The whole CDR3 sequence is CASSQRTGWQTQYF.

Considering frequency, this clone is medium-sized. Read data end 3 residues before the CDR3 end; the end is taken from the germline J gene. The rearrangement links TRBV4-1 to TRBJ1-1; maybe TRBD1 (6 bases). Germline CDR1 reads MGHRA; CDR2 reads YSYEKL. The CDR3 is 14 amino acids. The ends were cut back, 3 bases at V and 6 bases at J, with 14 bases in the middle. CDR3 bases read: TGCGCCAGCAGCCACCTCCGGGGGGGCGCTGAA. This translates into CASSHLRGGAE. The CDR3 as a whole reads CASSHLRGGAEAFF.